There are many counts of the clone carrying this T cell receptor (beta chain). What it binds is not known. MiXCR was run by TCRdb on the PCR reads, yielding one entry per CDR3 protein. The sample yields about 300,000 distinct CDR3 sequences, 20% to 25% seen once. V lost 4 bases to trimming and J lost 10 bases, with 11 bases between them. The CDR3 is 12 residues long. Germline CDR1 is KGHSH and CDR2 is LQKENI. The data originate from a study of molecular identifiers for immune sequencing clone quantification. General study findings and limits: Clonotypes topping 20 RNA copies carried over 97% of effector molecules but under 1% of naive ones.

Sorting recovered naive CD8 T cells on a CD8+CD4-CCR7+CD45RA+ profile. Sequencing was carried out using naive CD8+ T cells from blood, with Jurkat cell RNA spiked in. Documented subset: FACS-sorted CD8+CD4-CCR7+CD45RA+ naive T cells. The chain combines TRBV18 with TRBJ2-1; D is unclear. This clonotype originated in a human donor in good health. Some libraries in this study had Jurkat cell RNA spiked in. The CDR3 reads CASSRPSGEQFF. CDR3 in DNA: TGTGCCAGCTCACGTCCTAGTGGGGAGCAGTTCTTC.